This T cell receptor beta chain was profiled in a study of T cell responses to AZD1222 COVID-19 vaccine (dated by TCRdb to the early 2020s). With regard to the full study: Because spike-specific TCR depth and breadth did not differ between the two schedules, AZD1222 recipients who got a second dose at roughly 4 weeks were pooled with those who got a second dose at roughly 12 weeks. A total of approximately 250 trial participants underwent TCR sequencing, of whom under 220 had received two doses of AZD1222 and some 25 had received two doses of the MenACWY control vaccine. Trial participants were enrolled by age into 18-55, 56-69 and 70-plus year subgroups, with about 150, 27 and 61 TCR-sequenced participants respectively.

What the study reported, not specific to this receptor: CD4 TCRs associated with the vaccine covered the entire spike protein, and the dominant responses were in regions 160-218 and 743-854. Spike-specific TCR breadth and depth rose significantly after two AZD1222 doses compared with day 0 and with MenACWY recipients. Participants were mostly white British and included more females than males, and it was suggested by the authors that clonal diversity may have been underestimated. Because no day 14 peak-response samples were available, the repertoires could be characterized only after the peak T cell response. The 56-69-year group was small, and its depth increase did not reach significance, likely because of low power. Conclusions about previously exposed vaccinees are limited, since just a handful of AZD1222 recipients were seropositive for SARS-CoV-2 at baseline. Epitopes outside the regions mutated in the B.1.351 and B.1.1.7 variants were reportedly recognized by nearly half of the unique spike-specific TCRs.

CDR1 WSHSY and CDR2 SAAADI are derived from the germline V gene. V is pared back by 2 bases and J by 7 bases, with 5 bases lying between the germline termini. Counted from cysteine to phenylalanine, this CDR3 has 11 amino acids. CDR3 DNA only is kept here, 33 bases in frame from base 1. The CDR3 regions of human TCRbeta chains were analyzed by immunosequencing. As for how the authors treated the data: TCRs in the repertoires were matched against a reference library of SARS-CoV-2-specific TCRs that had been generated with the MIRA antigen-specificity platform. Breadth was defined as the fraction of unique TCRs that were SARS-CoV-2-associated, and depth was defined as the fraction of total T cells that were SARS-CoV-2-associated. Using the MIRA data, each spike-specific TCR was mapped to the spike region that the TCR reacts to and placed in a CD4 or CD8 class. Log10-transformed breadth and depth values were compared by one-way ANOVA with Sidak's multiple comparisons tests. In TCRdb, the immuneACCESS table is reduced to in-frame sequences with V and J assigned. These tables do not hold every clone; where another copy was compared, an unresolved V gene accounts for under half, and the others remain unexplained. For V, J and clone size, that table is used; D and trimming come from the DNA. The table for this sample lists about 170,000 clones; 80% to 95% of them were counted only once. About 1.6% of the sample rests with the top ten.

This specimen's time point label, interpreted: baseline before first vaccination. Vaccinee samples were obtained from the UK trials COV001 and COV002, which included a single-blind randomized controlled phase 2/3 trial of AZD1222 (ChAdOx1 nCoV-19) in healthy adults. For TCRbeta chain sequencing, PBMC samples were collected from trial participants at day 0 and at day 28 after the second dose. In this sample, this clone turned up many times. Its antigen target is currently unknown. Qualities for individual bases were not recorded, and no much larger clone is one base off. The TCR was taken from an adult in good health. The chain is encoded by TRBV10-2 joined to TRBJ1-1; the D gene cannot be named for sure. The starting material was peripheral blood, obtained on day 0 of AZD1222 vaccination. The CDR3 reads CASSEDGEAFF. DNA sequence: TGCGCCAGCAGTGAGGACGGTGAAGCTTTCTTT.